This T cell receptor beta chain was sequenced in a study of tumor-infiltrating lymphocytes in localized non-small cell lung cancer. For the study at large: From each patient, both tumor and uninvolved lung, non-adjacent to tumor, were sampled. General observations from the study: Not all patients were TCR sequenced, owing to tissue quantity. Different pieces of the same tissue were used for each assay.

This clone was seen a handful of times. Its antigen remains unidentified. Germline V gene data show CDR1 as MNHEY and CDR2 as SVGAGI. V shed 0 bases and J shed 3 bases, with 11 bases lying between them. The CDR3 runs 15 residues. Only in-frame clones appear in the TCRdb table, and some are missing; sequencing was by immunoSEQ multiplex PCR. The table includes 13,000 to 15,000 clones, 55% to 70% detected once. The gene calls are TRBV6-5 and TRBJ1-1; D not certain. The material sequenced was uninvolved lung tissue not adjacent to the tumor. The TCR sequence derives from a human donor with non-small cell lung cancer. CDR3 nucleotide sequence: TGTGCCAGCAGTTACTCGGGGAGTCGGGACACTGAAGCTTTCTTT. Translation: CASSYSGSRDTEAFF.